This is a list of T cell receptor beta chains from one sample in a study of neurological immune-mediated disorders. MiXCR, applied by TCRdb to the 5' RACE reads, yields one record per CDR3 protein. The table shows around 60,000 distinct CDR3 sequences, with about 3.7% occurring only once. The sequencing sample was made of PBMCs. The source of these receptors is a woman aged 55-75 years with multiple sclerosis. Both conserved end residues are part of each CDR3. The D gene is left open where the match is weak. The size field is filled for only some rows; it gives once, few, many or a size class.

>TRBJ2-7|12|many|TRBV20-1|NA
TGCAGTGCGAGAGCGACAGACTACGAGCAGTACTTC
CSARATDYEQYF
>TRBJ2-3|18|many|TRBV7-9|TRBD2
TGTGCCAGCAGCCTCAGGGGAGGTAGCGGGACGGGCACAGATACGCAGTATTTT
CASSLRGGSGTGTDTQYF
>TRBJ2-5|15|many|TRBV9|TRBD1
TGTGCCAGCAGCGAGGGCGCAGGGGGCCGGGAGACCCAGTACTTC
CASSEGAGGRETQYF
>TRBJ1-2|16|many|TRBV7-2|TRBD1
TGTGCCAGCAGCTTAAGTCGGGACAGATCTAACTATGGCTACACCTTC
CASSLSRDRSNYGYTF
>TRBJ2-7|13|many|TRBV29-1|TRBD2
TGCAGCGTTGGAGCGGCGGGGGATTACGAGCAGTACTTC
CSVGAAGDYEQYF
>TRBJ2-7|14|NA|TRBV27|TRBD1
TGTGCCAGCAGTTCTTGGGACAGGGTCTACGAGCAGTACTTC
CASSSWDRVYEQYF
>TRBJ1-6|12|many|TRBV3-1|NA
TGTGCCAGCAGCCTGCCTAATTCACCCCTCCACTTT
CASSLPNSPLHF
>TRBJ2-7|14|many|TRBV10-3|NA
TGTGCCATCAGTGAGTGGAGACTCAGCTACGAGCAGTACTTC
CAISEWRLSYEQYF
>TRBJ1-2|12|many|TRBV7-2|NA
TGTGCCAGCAGTCAGGCCCGCTATGGCTACACCTTC
CASSQARYGYTF
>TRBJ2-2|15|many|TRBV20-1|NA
TGCAGTGCTAGGGACCCGAACCTCGGGACCGGGGAGCTGTTTTTT
CSARDPNLGTGELFF
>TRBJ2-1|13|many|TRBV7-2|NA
TGTGCCAGCAGCCGACTTAGGGGCAATGAGCAGTTCTTC
CASSRLRGNEQFF
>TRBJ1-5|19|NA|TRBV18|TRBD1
TGTGCCAGCTCATCGCTCGCCGGCGGACAGGGAGGGGTTGGTCAGCCCCAGCATTTT
CASSSLAGGQGGVGQPQHF
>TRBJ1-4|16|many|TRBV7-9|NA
TGTGCCAGCAGCTTACCCCGGAGGTCAACTAATGAAAAACTGTTTTTT
CASSLPRRSTNEKLFF
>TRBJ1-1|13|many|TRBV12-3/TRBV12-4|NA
TGTGCCAGCAGTTTGGCAGTGAACACTGAAGCTTTCTTT
CASSLAVNTEAFF
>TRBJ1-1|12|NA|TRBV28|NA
TGTGCCAGGAGATCTATGGGGGGCGAAGCTTTCTTT
CARRSMGGEAFF
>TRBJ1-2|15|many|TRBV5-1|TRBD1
TGCGCCAGCAGCTTGGCCGGGACAGGGGGTAACGGCTACACCTTC
CASSLAGTGGNGYTF
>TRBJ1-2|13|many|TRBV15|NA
TGTGCCACCAGTCCAGACAGTAACTATGGCTACACCTTC
CATSPDSNYGYTF
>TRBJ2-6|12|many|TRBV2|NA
TGTGCCCGCAGCTCTGGGGCCAACGTCCTGACTTTC
CARSSGANVLTF
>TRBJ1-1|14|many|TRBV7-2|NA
TGTGCCAGCAGCTTAGTGGTAGGGGCTCTCTCAGCTTTCTTT
CASSLVVGALSAFF
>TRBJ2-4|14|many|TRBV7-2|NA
TGTGCCAGCAGCCCAAATGCCTTGGGGGACATTCAGTACTTC
CASSPNALGDIQYF
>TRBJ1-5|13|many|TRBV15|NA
TGTGCCACCAGCAGAGATCCTGGTCAGCCCCAGCATTTT
CATSRDPGQPQHF
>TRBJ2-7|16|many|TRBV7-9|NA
TGTGCCAGCAGCTTAGCTTCTTCGGTCAGCTCCTACGAGCAGTACTTC
CASSLASSVSSYEQYF
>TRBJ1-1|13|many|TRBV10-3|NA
TGTGCCATCAGTTCCGAAAAGAACACTGAAGCTTTCTTT
CAISSEKNTEAFF
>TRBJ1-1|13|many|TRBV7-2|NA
TGTGCCAGCAGCTTAGACTCGAACACTGAAGCTTTCTTT
CASSLDSNTEAFF
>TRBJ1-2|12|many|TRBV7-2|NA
TGTGCCAGCAGCTCCGTGGGCTATGGCTACACCTTC
CASSSVGYGYTF
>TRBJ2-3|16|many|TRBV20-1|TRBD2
TGCAGTGCTACAGGACTAGCGGGGGCCGAGGCAGATACGCAGTATTTT
CSATGLAGAEADTQYF
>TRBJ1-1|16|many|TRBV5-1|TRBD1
TGCGCCAGCAGCCACGGGGACAGGGGGCGGTTTGCTGAAGCTTTCTTT
CASSHGDRGRFAEAFF
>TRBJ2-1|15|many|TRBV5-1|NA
TGCGCCAGCAGCAGCGGTTACAGCTCCTACAATGAGCAGTTCTTC
CASSSGYSSYNEQFF
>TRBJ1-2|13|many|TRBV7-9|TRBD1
TGTGCCAGCAGAATGAACAGGGGGCATGGCTACACCTTC
CASRMNRGHGYTF
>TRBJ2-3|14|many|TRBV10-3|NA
TGTGCCATGGGTCGCGGGGCAAGCACAGATACGCAGTATTTT
CAMGRGASTDTQYF
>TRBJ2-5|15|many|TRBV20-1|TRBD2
TGCAGTGCTGGAAGGGGACTAGCGGGATACGAGACCCAGTACTTC
CSAGRGLAGYETQYF
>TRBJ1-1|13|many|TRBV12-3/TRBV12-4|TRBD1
TGTGCCAGCAGTGACCGACAGGGTTCTCGCGCTTTCTTT
CASSDRQGSRAFF
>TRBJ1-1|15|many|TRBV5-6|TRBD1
TGTGCCAGCAGCCGGACAGGGGGCGGGAACACTGAAGCTTTCTTT
CASSRTGGGNTEAFF
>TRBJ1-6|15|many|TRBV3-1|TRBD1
TGTGCCAGCAGCCTAACGGGACAGGGGGATTCACCCCTCCACTTT
CASSLTGQGDSPLHF
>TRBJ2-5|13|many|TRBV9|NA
TGTGCCAGCAGCATCGCTCAGCAAGAGACCCAGTACTTC
CASSIAQQETQYF
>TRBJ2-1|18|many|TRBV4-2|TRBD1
TGTGCCAGCAGCCAAGAAGAGGGGGCTATCGGGACCTACAATGAGCAGTTCTTC
CASSQEEGAIGTYNEQFF
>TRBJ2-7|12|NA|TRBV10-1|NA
TGCGCCAGCAGTGACAAACGGGACGAGCAGTACTTC
CASSDKRDEQYF
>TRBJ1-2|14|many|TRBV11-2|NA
TGTGCCAGCAGTGGAGGGTGGGACAACTATGGCTACACCTTC
CASSGGWDNYGYTF
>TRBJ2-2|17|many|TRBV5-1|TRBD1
TGCGCCAGCAGCTTGTCTTACGGGACAGGGAGCACCGGGGAGCTGTTTTTT
CASSLSYGTGSTGELFF
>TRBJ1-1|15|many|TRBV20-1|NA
TGCAGTGCTCCTAGGGGAGGAAGAAGGTTGACTGAAGCTTTCTTT
CSAPRGGRRLTEAFF
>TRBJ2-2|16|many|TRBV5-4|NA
TGTGCCAGCAGCTCTGCCGCTAGGCGAGACACCGGGGAGCTGTTTTTT
CASSSAARRDTGELFF
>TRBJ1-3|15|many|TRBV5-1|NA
TGCGCCAGCAGCTTGGCGGACGGCTTAGGAAACACCATATATTTT
CASSLADGLGNTIYF
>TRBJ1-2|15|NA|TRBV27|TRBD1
TGTGCCAGCAGGGCTCCGGGACAGGGGGCAGGTGGCTACACCTTC
CASRAPGQGAGGYTF
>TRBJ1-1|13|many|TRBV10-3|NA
TGTGCCATCTCGGGGATTATGAACACTGAAGCTTTCTTT
CAISGIMNTEAFF
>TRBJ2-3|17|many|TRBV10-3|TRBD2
TGTGCCATCAGTGGACATCAGCGGGGGACTAGCACAGATACGCAGTATTTT
CAISGHQRGTSTDTQYF
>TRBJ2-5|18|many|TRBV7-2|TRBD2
TGTGCCAGCAGCTTAGTGGTCGAGTGGGGGACTAGTCGGGAGACCCAGTACTTC
CASSLVVEWGTSRETQYF
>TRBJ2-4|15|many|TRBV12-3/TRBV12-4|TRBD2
TGTGCCAGCAGTTTCCCCGGACTAGCGGGATCCATTCAGTACTTC
CASSFPGLAGSIQYF
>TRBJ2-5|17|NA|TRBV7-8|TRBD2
TGTGCCAGCAGCTTAGTCTTAGCGGGGGTTCCTTATGAGACCCAGTACTTC
CASSLVLAGVPYETQYF
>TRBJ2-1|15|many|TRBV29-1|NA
TGCAGCGTACCCCCAGCGGTGAGCTCCTACAATGAGCAGTTCTTC
CSVPPAVSSYNEQFF
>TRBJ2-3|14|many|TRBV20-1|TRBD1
TGCAGTGCTAGAGTAGTCTGGACAGGGGATACGCAGTATTTT
CSARVVWTGDTQYF
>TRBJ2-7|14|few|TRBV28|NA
TGTGCCAGCTCGAATAGTGGTGATCCCTACGAGCAGTACTTC
CASSNSGDPYEQYF
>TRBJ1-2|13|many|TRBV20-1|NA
TGCAGTGCTAGGCAGACAGCCCCGGACGGCTACACCTTC
CSARQTAPDGYTF
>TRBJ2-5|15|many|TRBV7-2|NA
TGTGCCAGCAGCTTAGTAGCCCCCACCTCTGAGACCCAGTACTTC
CASSLVAPTSETQYF
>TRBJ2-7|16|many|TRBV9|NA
TGTGCCAGCAGCGTAGCGAGCCAGGGCCAGGGCTACGAGCAGTACTTC
CASSVASQGQGYEQYF